The 12 T cell receptor beta chains below were found in one sample sequenced in a study of blood T cell repertoires in COVID-19 (dated by TCRdb to 2020 to 2022). The library was made by the immunoSEQ multiplex PCR assay. TCRdb provides this immuneACCESS table in a form limited to in-frame rearrangements. Some clones are lacking; in checked studies, under half of them reflect an unresolved V gene, and why the rest are absent is not known. The sample records roughly 150,000 clones, approximately 81% of which are singletons. Of the sample, under 7% falls within the top ten clones. The sample taken for sequencing was peripheral blood. The receptors were sampled from a woman in her 50s with COVID-19, enrolled during active disease.

There are a few counts of this clone. The genes are TRBV7-2 and TRBJ1-6, with 10 bases identical to TRBD1. V was pared by 6 bases and J by 12 bases, with 8 bases of the junction left unmatched. This CDR3 is built from 14 residues. CDR1 and CDR2 (germline): SGHTA, FQGNSA. The CDR3 loop is CASREGQGLGPLHF. Written as DNA, the CDR3 is TGTGCCAGCAGGGAGGGACAGGGGTTGGGACCCCTCCACTTT.

V is TRBV4-3 and J is TRBJ1-4; D gene uncertain. CDR1 is LGHNA and CDR2 is YSLEER in the germline V gene. The CDR3 extends over 15 amino acids. The germline V and J ends were trimmed by 0 bases and 6 bases, with 11 bases remaining between them. The DNA for the CDR3 is TGCGCCAGCAGCCAAGAGGAGACCGGGGATGAAAAACTGTTTTTT. The encoded protein is CASSQEETGDEKLFF.

The gene calls are TRBV7-4 and TRBJ2-7; no reliable D call. The V gene's germline CDR1 is SGHVT and CDR2 SQSDAQ. The CDR3 has 12 residues. Trimming took 6 bases from V and 2 from J, leaving 8 bases between them. This CDR3 is CASRRPPYEQYF. The CDR3, as DNA: TGTGCCAGCAGGCGCCCTCCCTACGAGCAGTACTTC.

The genes are TRBV5-4 and TRBJ1-5, with D possibly being TRBD1 (6 bases). V lost 4 bases and J lost 9, with 11 bases in between. Germline V gene data show CDR1 as SGHNT and CDR2 as YYREEE (reference sequence). This CDR3 has 12 amino acids. The chain's CDR3 is CASSVGAGPQHF. DNA of the CDR3: TGTGCCAGCAGCGTGGGGGCCGGGCCCCAGCATTTT.

The chain uses TRBV3-1 (or the pseudogene TRBV3-2) and TRBJ1-6; D gene uncertain. The ends were cut back, 2 bases at V and 7 bases at J, with 18 bases in the middle. The CDR3 is 17 amino acids. CDR1 and CDR2 (germline): LGHDT, YNNKEL (reference sequence). The CDR3 here is CASSQLRDSISNSPLHF. For the CDR3, the DNA is TGTGCCAGCAGCCAACTGAGGGATTCGATATCGAATTCACCCCTCCACTTT.

V is TRBV21-1 and J is TRBJ2-7; TRBD2, the table's D call, lacks a check against the DNA. TRBV21-1 is flagged as a pseudogene. The CDR3 contains 20 residues. CDR3 sequence: CASSNRSWPRGYMGLYEQYF. CDR3 sequence (DNA): TGTGCCAGCAGCAATAGGTCCTGGCCCCGGGGGTATATGGGGTTATACGAGCAGTACTTC.

The V call is TRBV6-1, the J call TRBJ1-5; 9 bases agree with TRBD1. This CDR3 is 17 amino acids long. CDR1 and CDR2 from the germline V gene are MNHNS and SASEGT. The junction had 12 bases not matched to a gene; V was cut back by 4 bases and J by 5 bases. The DNA for the CDR3 is TGTGCCAGCAGTGGACCTCGGTCGACAGGGGGGGATCAGCCCCAGCATTTT. Translated: CASSGPRSTGGDQPQHF.

V gene TRBV3-1 (or the pseudogene TRBV3-2) combines with J gene TRBJ2-1; TRBD2 matches at 9 bases. The CDR3 spans 17 residues. V lost 1 base and J lost 8; bases outside the gene matches: 12. CDR1 is LGHDT, CDR2 YNNKEL, per germline (reference sequence). The CDR3 loop reads CASSQVRLAASSDEQFF. The CDR3 nucleotides read TGTGCCAGCAGCCAAGTACGACTAGCGGCTTCTTCGGATGAGCAGTTCTTC.

The chain uses TRBV6-5 and TRBJ2-3; 12 bases are a match to TRBD2. Trimming cost V 6 bases and J 5 bases; bases outside gene matches: 6. The germline gives CDR1 MNHEY, CDR2 SVGAGI. This CDR3 contains 15 residues. CDR3 loop: CASSTSGGHGDTQYF. The DNA of the CDR3 is TGTGCCAGCAGCACTAGCGGGGGGCATGGAGATACGCAGTATTTT.

The chain combines TRBV20-1 with TRBJ1-4; D remains ambiguous. Trimming stripped 3 bases from V and 2 bases from J, with 10 bases between. Germline CDR1 reads DFQATT; CDR2 reads SNEGSKA (reference sequence). There are 14 residues in the CDR3. CDR3 sequence: CSASSPRTNEKLFF. Here the CDR3 DNA reads TGCAGTGCTAGTTCCCCCCGTACTAATGAAAAACTGTTTTTT.

J is TRBJ1-2 and V is TRBV9, with TRBD1 as a possible D gene (5 bases). This CDR3 has 14 residues. V was clipped by 3 bases and J by 0 bases, with 9 bases between them. The germline V gene encodes CDR1 SGDLS and CDR2 YYNGEE. For the CDR3, the DNA is TGTGCCAGCAGCGCTTCGACAGCTAACTATGGCTACACCTTC. This translates into CASSASTANYGYTF.

The V call is TRBV29-1, the J call TRBJ1-5; D is perhaps TRBD1 (6 bases). CDR3 length: 15 residues. The germline V and J ends were trimmed by 1 base and 0 bases, with 10 bases remaining between them. Per germline, CDR1 SQVTM and CDR2 ANQGSEA. The CDR3 region is CSVEAGTYSNQPQHF. The CDR3 nucleotides read TGCAGCGTTGAAGCCGGGACATATAGCAATCAGCCCCAGCATTTT.